Ten or more counts support the clone carrying this TCR beta chain. The antigen remains unidentified. TCRdb independently ran MiXCR on the RACE reads; one entry per CDR3 protein. The sample shows 75,000 to 90,000 distinct CDR3 sequences, approximately 10% of them seen only once. Time point indicated: patch test 1, 2 weeks after DPC sensitization. Treatment noted: therapeutic diphenylcyclopropenone sensitization with weekly scalp DPC. It was from unfractionated whole blood that total RNA was extracted. This record comes from a study of human T cells and chemical hapten exposure. Background on the study: Minor volume differences among pooled libraries chiefly drove per-sample TCR yield variation. Findings and limits, study-wide: The study found that DPC sensitization did not change TCRs above 1 in 1000 frequency.

The sample in question was whole blood, obtained in connection with sensitization to the hapten diphenylcyclopropenone (DPC). The sequence was collected from a woman aged 60-75 years with alopecia areata. Some clones in this sample may be carry-over from other donors' samples.

In DNA, the CDR3 is TGTGCCAGCAGCGGGGGACAGGGGGCTCGTTTGGAAGCTTTCTTT. As protein: CASSGGQGARLEAFF. The chain is built from TRBV9 and TRBJ1-1; 12 positions match TRBD1. V shed 3 bases and J 8 bases; nucleotides not matched to a gene: 8. This CDR3 has 15 residues. CDR1 is SGDLS, CDR2 YYNGEE, per germline.